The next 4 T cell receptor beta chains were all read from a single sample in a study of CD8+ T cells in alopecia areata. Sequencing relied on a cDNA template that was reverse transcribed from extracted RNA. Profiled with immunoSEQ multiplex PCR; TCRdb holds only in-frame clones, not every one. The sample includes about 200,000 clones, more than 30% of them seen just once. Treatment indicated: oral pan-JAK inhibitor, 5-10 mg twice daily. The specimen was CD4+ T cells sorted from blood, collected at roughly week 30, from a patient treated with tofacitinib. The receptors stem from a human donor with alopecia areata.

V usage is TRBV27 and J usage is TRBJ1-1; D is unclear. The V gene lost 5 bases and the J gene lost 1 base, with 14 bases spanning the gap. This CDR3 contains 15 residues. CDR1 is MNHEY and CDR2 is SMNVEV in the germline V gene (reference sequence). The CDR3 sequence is CASSPTTGRNTEAFF. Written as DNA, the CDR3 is TGTGCCAGCAGTCCAACGACGGGGAGGAACACTGAAGCTTTCTTT.

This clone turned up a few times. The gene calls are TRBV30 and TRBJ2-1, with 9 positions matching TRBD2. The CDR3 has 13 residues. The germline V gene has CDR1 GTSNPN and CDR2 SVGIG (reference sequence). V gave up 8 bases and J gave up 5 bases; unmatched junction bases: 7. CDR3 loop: CALIAGVNNEQFF. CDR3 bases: TGTGCCCTGATAGCGGGGGTGAACAATGAGCAGTTCTTC.

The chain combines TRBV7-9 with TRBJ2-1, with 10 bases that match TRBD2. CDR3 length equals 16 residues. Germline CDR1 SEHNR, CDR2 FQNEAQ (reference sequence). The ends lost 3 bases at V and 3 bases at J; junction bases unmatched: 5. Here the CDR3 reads CASSFQLAGYYNEQFF. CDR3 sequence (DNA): TGTGCCAGCAGCTTCCAACTAGCGGGGTACTACAATGAGCAGTTCTTC.

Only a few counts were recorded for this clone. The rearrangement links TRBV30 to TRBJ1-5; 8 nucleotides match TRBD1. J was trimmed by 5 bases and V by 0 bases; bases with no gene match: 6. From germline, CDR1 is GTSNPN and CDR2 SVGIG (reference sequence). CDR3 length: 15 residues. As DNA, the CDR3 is TGTGCCTGGAGTGTAGTCAGGGGGCCGGATCAGCCCCAGCATTTT. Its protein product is CAWSVVRGPDQPQHF.